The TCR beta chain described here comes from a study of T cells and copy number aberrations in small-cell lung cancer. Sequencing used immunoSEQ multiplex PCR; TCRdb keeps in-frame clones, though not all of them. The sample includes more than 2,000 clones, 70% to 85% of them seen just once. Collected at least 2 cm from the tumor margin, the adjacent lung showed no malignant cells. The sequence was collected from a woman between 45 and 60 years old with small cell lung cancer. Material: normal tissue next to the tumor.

The CDR3 is CASSLGRHGETQYF. CDR3 sequence (DNA): TGTGCCAGCAGCTTAGGGCGACACGGGGAGACCCAGTACTTC. V and J are TRBV11-2 and TRBJ2-5; D not certain. The CDR3 has 14 amino acids. V was clipped by 1 base and J by 5 bases, with 11 bases between them. Germline CDR1 is SGHAT and CDR2 is FQNNGV.